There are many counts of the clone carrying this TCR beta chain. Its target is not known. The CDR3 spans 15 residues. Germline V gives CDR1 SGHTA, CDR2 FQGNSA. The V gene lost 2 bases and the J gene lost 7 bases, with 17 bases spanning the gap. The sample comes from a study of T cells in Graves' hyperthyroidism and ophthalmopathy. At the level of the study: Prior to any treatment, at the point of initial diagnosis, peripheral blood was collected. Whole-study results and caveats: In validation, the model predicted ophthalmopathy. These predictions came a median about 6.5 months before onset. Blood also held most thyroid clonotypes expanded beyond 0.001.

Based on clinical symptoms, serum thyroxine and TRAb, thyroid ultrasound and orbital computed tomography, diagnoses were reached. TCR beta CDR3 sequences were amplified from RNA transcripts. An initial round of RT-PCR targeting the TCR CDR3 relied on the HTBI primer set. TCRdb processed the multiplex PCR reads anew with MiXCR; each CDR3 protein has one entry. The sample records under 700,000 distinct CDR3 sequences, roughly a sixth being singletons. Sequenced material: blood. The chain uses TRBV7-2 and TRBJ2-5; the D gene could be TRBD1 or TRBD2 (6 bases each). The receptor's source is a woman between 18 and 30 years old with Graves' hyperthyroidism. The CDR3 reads CASSLSGAEGVTQYF. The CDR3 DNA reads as TGTGCCAGCAGCTTATCGGGGGCAGAAGGGGTGACCCAGTACTTC. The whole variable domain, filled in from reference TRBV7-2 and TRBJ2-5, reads GAGVSQSPSNKVTEKGKDVELRCDPISGHTALYWYRQSLGQGLEFLIYFQGNSAPDKSGLPSDRFSAERTGGSVSTLTIQRTQQEDSAVYLCASSLSGAEGVTQYFGPGTRLLVL.